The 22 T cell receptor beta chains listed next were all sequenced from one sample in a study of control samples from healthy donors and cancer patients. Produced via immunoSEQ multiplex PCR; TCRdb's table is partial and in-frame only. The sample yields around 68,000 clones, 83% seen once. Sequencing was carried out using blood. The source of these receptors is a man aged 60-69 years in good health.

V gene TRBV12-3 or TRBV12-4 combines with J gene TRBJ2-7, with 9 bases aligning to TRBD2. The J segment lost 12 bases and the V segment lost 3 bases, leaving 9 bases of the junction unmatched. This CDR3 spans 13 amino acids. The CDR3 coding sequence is TGTGCCAGCAGTTTGCGACTAGCGGACGCTCGGTACTTC. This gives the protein CASSLRLADARYF.

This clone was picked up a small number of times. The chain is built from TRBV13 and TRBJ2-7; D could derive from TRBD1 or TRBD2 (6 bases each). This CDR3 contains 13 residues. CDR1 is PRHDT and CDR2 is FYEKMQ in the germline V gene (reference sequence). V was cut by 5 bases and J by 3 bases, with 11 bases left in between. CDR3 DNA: TGTGCCAGCAGCGGCGGGACAAACTACGAGCAGTACTTC. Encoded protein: CASSGGTNYEQYF.

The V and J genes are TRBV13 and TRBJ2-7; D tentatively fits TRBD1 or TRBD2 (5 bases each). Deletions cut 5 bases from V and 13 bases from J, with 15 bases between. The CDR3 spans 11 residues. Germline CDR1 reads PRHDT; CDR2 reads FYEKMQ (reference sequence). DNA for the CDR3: TGTGCCAGCAGCCCCGGGACGGCGGTCTACTTC. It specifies CASSPGTAVYF.

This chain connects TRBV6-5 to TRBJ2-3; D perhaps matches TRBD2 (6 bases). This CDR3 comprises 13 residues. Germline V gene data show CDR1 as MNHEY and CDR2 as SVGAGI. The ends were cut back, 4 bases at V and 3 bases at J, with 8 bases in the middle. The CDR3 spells CASSSRETDTQYF. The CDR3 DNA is TGTGCCAGCAGTTCCCGGGAGACAGATACGCAGTATTTT.

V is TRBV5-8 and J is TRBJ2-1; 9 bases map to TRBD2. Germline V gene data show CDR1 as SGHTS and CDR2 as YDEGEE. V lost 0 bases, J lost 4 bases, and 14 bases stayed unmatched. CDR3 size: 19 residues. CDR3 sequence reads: CASSLARGTGTSSYNEQFF. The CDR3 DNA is TGTGCCAGCAGCTTGGCCCGGGGAACCGGGACTAGCAGTTACAATGAGCAGTTCTTC.

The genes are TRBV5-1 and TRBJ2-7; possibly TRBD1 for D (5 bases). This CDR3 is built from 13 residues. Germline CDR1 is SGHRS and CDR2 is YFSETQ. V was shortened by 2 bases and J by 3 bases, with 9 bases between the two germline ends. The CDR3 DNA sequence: TGCGCCAGCAGCTTTGACAGTCGCTACGAGCAGTACTTC. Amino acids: CASSFDSRYEQYF.

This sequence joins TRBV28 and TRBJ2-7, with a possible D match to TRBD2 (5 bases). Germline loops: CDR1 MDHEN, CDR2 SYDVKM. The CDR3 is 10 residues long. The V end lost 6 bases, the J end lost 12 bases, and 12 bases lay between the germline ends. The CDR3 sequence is CASRSGGGYF. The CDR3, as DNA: TGTGCCAGCAGGTCGGGCGGAGGGTACTTC.

The CDR3, as DNA: TGTGCCAGCAGCTTACTAGGGCCGGTCGGGGAGCTGTTTTTT. Translation gives CASSLLGPVGELFF. The chain couples TRBV7-3 to TRBJ2-2; unclear D gene. Trimming shortened V by 2 bases and J by 7 bases, and 11 bases separated the two germline ends. Germline V CDR1 and CDR2: SGHTA, FQGTGA. This CDR3 comprises 14 residues.

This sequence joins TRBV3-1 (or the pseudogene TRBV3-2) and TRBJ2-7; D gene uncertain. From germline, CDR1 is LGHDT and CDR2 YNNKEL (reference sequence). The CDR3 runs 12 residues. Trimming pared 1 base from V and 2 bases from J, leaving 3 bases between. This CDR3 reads CASSQGAYEQYF. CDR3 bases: TGTGCCAGCAGCCAAGGGGCCTACGAGCAGTACTTC.

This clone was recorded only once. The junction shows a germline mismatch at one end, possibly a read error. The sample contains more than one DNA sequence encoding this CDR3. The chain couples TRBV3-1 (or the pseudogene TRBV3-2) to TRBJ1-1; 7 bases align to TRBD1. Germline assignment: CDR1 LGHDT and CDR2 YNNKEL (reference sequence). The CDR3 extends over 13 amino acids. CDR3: CASSQDDRAEAFF. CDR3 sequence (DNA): TGTGCCAGCAGTCAAGATGACAGGGCTGAAGCTTTCTTT.

CDR3 sequence reads: CASTGGDQPQHF. The CDR3 DNA reads as TGTGCCAGCACAGGGGGGGATCAGCCCCAGCATTTT. The chain joins TRBV2 to TRBJ1-5, with 7 bases aligning to TRBD1. Germline values: CDR1 SNHLY, CDR2 FYNNEI. V shed 7 bases, J shed 5 bases, and the junction held 2 bases outside the gene matches. The CDR3 covers 12 residues. The whole variable domain, remainder taken from reference TRBV2 and TRBJ1-5, is EPEVTQTPSHQVTQMGQEVILRCVPISNHLYFYWYRQILGQKVEFLVSFYNNEISEKSEIFDDQFSVERPDGSNFTLKIRSTKLEDSAMYFCASTGGDQPQHFGDGTRLSIL.

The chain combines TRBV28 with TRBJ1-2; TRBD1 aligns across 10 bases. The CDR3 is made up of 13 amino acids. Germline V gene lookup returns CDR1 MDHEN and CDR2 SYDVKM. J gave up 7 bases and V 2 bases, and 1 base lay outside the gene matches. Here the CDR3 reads CASSLDRGLGYTF. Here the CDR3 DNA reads TGTGCCAGCAGTTTAGACAGGGGGCTTGGCTACACCTTC.

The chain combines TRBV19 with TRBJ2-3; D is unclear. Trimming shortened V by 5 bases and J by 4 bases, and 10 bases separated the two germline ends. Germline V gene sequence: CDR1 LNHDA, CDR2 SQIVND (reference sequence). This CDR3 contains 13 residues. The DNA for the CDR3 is TGTGCCAGTAGTCCGAGTCGGTCAGATACGCAGTATTTT. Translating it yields CASSPSRSDTQYF.

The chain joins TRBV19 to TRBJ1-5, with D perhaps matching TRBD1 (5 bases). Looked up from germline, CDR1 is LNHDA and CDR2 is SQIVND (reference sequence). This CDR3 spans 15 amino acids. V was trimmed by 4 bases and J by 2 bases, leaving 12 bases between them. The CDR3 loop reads CASSNDVRGNQPQHF. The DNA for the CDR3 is TGTGCCAGTAGTAACGATGTCAGGGGCAATCAGCCCCAGCATTTT.

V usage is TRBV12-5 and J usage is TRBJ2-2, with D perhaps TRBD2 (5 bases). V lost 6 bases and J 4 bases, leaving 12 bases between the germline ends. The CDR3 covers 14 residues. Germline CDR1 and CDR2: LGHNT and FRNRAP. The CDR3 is CASGPGSPTGELFF. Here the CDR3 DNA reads TGTGCTAGTGGACCGGGGAGCCCCACCGGGGAGCTGTTTTTT.

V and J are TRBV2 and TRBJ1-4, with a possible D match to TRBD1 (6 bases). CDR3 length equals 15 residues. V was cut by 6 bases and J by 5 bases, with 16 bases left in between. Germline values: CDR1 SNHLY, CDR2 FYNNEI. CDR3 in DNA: TGTGCCAGCAGAGAACAGGGATTATTCAATGAAAAACTGTTTTTT. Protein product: CASREQGLFNEKLFF.

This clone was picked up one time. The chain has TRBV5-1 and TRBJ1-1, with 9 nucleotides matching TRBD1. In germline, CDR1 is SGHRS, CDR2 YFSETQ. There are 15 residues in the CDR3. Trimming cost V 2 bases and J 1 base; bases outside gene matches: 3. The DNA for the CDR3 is TGCGCCAGCAGCTTCGGGGACAGGGCGAACACTGAAGCTTTCTTT. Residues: CASSFGDRANTEAFF.

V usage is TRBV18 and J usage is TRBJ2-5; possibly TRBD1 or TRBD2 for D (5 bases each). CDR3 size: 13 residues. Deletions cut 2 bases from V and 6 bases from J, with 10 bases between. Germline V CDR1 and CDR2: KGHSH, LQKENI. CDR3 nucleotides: TGTGCCAGCTCACCAGAGGGGTTGAAGACCCAGTACTTC. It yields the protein CASSPEGLKTQYF.

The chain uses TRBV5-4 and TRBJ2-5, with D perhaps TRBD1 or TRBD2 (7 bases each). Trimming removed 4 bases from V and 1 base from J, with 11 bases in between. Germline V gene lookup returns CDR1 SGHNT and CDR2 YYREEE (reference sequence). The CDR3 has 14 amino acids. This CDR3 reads CASSREGAQETQYF. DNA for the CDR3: TGTGCCAGCAGCAGGGAGGGGGCCCAAGAGACCCAGTACTTC.

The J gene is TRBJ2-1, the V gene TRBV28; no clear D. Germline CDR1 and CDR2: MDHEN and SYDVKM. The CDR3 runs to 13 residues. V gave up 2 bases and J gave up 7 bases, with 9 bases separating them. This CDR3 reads CASSLARDNEQFF. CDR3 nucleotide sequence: TGTGCCAGCAGTTTAGCAAGGGATAATGAGCAGTTCTTC.

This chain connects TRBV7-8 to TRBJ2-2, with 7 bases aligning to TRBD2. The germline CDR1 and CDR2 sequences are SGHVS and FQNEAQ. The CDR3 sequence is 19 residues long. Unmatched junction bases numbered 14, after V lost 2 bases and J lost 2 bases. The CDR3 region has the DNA TGTGCCAGCAGCTTATTTGGGAGGGCCCGGGTTGGAAACACCGGGGAGCTGTTTTTT. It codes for CASSLFGRARVGNTGELFF.

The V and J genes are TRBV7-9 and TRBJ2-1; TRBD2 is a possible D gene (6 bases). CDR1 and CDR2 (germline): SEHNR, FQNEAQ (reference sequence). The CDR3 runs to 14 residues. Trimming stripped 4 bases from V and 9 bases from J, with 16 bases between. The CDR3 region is CASSYGAGGSEQFF. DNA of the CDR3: TGTGCCAGCAGCTATGGGGCCGGGGGTAGTGAGCAGTTCTTC.